One and the same sample provided the 25 T cell receptor beta chains below, sequenced in a study of blood T cell repertoires in COVID-19. Profiling relied on immunoSEQ multiplex PCR, and the TCRdb table lists in-frame clones only, not all of them. The profile shows 35,000 or so clones, 90% of them singletons. The sequencing input was peripheral blood. The receptors shown here come from a human donor in a cohort sampled during active COVID-19.

The rearrangement uses TRBV18 and TRBJ1-2, with 8 bases identical to TRBD1. Germline V gene lookup returns CDR1 KGHSH and CDR2 LQKENI. Losses at the gene ends were 1 base for V and 7 bases for J; bases not matched to a gene: 5. CDR3 length equals 14 residues. The CDR3 nucleotides are TGTGCCAGCTCACCACTGGGACAGGTCCCTGGCTACACCTTC. This translates into CASSPLGQVPGYTF.

This chain connects TRBV5-1 to TRBJ1-1, with 7 bases lining up with TRBD1. V trimming: 4 bases; J trimming: 7 bases; junction bases outside the gene matches: 7. CDR3 length: 13 residues. The germline CDR1 and CDR2 sequences are SGHRS and YFSETQ. CDR3: CASSENRGLEAFF. The CDR3 region has the DNA TGCGCCAGCAGCGAGAACAGGGGTCTTGAAGCTTTCTTT.

This sequence joins TRBV7-2 and TRBJ2-1, with 7 nucleotides matching TRBD2. Unmatched junction bases numbered 3, after V lost 2 bases and J lost 8 bases. This CDR3 is 13 amino acids long. From germline, CDR1 is SGHTA and CDR2 FQGNSA. In nucleotides, the CDR3 is TGTGCCAGCAGCTTAACTAGCGAGGATGAGCAGTTCTTC. It encodes CASSLTSEDEQFF.

The J gene is TRBJ2-7, the V gene TRBV19; 7 bases are a match to TRBD2. The V segment lost 5 bases and the J segment 3 bases; nucleotides outside the gene matches: 10. CDR1 and CDR2 from the germline V gene are LNHDA and SQIVND (reference sequence). The CDR3 consists of 15 residues. The chain's CDR3 is CASSSLHRDYYEQYF. The CDR3 region has the DNA TGTGCCAGTAGTTCCTTACACCGGGACTACTACGAGCAGTACTTC.

This sequence joins TRBV4-1 and TRBJ2-3, with TRBD2 matching over 8 bases. CDR3 length: 18 amino acids. Losses at the gene ends were 1 base for V and 4 bases for J; bases not matched to a gene: 13. Germline values: CDR1 MGHRA, CDR2 YSYEKL. The chain's CDR3 is CASSQAAGARARPDTQYF. CDR3 bases: TGCGCCAGCAGCCAAGCAGCGGGAGCCCGAGCCCGGCCAGATACGCAGTATTTT.

The rearrangement joins TRBV11-3 to TRBJ2-3; 7 nucleotides line up with TRBD2. The V gene end was trimmed by 4 bases and the J gene end by 2 bases; junction bases not matched to a gene: 6. Germline V CDR1 and CDR2: SGHNT, YENEEA. The CDR3 extends over 15 amino acids. CDR3 region: CASSSPGLSTDTQYF. Here the CDR3 DNA reads TGTGCCAGCAGCTCACCGGGACTATCCACAGATACGCAGTATTTT.

V gene TRBV9 combines with J gene TRBJ2-2; 7 bases are shared with TRBD1. The J segment lost 5 bases and the V segment lost 3 bases, leaving 4 bases of the junction unmatched. Germline lookup yields CDR1 SGDLS and CDR2 YYNGEE. The length of the CDR3 is 14 residues. CDR3 nucleotide sequence: TGTGCCAGCAGCGGCGACAGGGTGACCGGGGAGCTGTTTTTT. It codes for CASSGDRVTGELFF. The whole variable domain, remainder taken from reference TRBV9 and TRBJ2-2, is DSGVTQTPKHLITATGQRVTLRCSPRSGDLSVYWYQQSLDQGLQFLIQYYNGEERAKGNILERFSAQQFPDLHSELNLSSLELGDSALYFCASSGDRVTGELFFGEGSRLTVL.

In DNA form, the CDR3 reads TGTGCCAGCAGTGCCCTAGACCCTTGGCGCGACGAGCAGTACTTC. This gives the protein CASSALDPWRDEQYF. The chain recombines TRBV2 with TRBJ2-7; unclear D gene. V lost 4 bases and J lost 5, with 18 bases in between. Germline V CDR1 and CDR2: SNHLY, FYNNEI. There are 15 residues in the CDR3.

The genes are TRBV18 and TRBJ1-4; D perhaps matches TRBD1 (5 bases). Trimming removed 6 bases from V and 8 bases from J, with 16 bases in between. This CDR3 spans 14 amino acids. The germline V gene encodes CDR1 KGHSH and CDR2 LQKENI. In DNA form, the CDR3 reads TGTGCCAGCTCCCTACAGGCCTCAAGAGAAAAACTGTTTTTT. Protein sequence: CASSLQASREKLFF.

The V call is TRBV5-1, the J call TRBJ1-4; 8 nucleotides agree with TRBD1. Germline values: CDR1 SGHRS, CDR2 YFSETQ. The J segment lost 5 bases and the V segment lost 5 bases, leaving 8 bases of the junction unmatched. The CDR3 runs to 15 residues. DNA for the CDR3: TGCGCCAGCAGAGCGAACAGGGGGGGAAATGAAAAACTGTTTTTT. Encoded protein: CASRANRGGNEKLFF.

This clone came up a few times. The CDR3 nucleotides are TGTGCCTGGAGAGGACAGGCGGGGAATTCACCCCTCCACTTT. This sequence encodes CAWRGQAGNSPLHF. The chain recombines TRBV30 with TRBJ1-6; 7 bases agree with TRBD1. In germline, CDR1 is GTSNPN, CDR2 SVGIG (reference sequence). V dropped 3 bases and J dropped 7; count of bases not matched to a gene: 6. The CDR3 consists of 14 residues. The full variable domain, with the rest looked up from reference TRBV30 and TRBJ1-6, is SQTIHQWPATLVQPVGSPLSLECTVEGTSNPNLYWYRQAAGRGLQLLFYSVGIGQISSEVPQNLSASRPQDRQFILSSKKLLLSDSGFYLCAWRGQAGNSPLHFGNGTRLTVT.

This chain joins TRBV6-4 and TRBJ1-3; D gene unclear. Germline CDR1 is MRHNA and CDR2 is SNTAGT. CDR3 size: 17 residues. V was pared by 3 bases and J by 0 bases, with 15 bases between. The CDR3 reads CASSEGGNPLSGNTIYF. Written as DNA, the CDR3 is TGTGCCAGCAGTGAGGGAGGCAATCCCCTCTCTGGAAACACCATATATTTT.

V and J are TRBV2 and TRBJ1-6; D gene uncertain. This CDR3 contains 15 residues. CDR1 is SNHLY and CDR2 is FYNNEI in the germline V gene. V lost 2 bases and J lost 8, with 13 bases in between. DNA for the CDR3: TGTGCCAGCAGTGAAACCCGGGGAGTCGATTCACCCCTCCACTTT. Its translation: CASSETRGVDSPLHF.

This sequence joins TRBV29-1 and TRBJ2-4, with D unresolved. CDR3 size: 11 residues. CDR1 is SQVTM and CDR2 is ANQGSEA in the germline V gene. V gave up 0 bases and J gave up 16 bases, with 13 bases separating them. The CDR3 nucleotides are TGCAGCGTTGAAGAAAGCGCTTTGTATTACTTC. As protein: CSVEESALYYF. The full variable domain, in which reference TRBV29-1 and TRBJ2-4 provide the parts outside the CDR3, is SAVISQKPSRDICQRGTSLTIQCQVDSQVTMMFWYRQQPGQSLTLIATANQGSEATYESGFVIDKFPISRPNLTFSTLTVSNMSPEDSSIYLCSVEESALYYFGAGTRLSVL.

The V call is TRBV2, the J call TRBJ2-5, with 8 bases lining up with TRBD2. This CDR3 comprises 13 residues. The J segment lost 5 bases and the V segment lost 7 bases, leaving 6 bases of the junction unmatched. Germline values: CDR1 SNHLY, CDR2 FYNNEI. In DNA form, the CDR3 reads TGTGCCAGCACCCCGGGAGGGCCGGAGACCCAGTACTTC. Translation: CASTPGGPETQYF. The whole variable domain, remainder taken from reference TRBV2 and TRBJ2-5, is EPEVTQTPSHQVTQMGQEVILRCVPISNHLYFYWYRQILGQKVEFLVSFYNNEISEKSEIFDDQFSVERPDGSNFTLKIRSTKLEDSAMYFCASTPGGPETQYFGPGTRLLVL.

The chain combines TRBV7-8 with TRBJ2-5; a weak D match, TRBD2 (6 bases). Germline CDR1 is SGHVS and CDR2 is FQNEAQ. The V gene lost 5 bases and the J gene lost 5 bases, with 15 bases spanning the gap. The CDR3 has 14 amino acids. The CDR3 bases are TGTGCCAGCAGCCCCCTTCACGGGAGCGAGACCCAGTACTTC. Translating gives CASSPLHGSETQYF.

The CDR3 is CASSPRGLQLGEAFF. The CDR3, as DNA: TGTGCCAGCTCACCACGGGGACTCCAACTAGGTGAAGCTTTCTTT. The chain combines TRBV18 with TRBJ1-1, with a possible D match to TRBD1 (5 bases). Trimming took 1 base from V and 7 from J, leaving 16 bases between them. Germline CDR1 and CDR2: KGHSH and LQKENI. The CDR3 runs 15 residues.

The J gene is TRBJ2-2, the V gene TRBV9; D is unresolved. The V end lost 0 bases, the J end lost 4 bases, and 13 bases lay between the germline ends. The germline CDR1 and CDR2 sequences are SGDLS and YYNGEE. The CDR3 runs 16 residues. The CDR3 protein is CASSVGSASFTGELFF. DNA for the CDR3: TGTGCCAGCAGCGTAGGGAGCGCGAGCTTCACCGGGGAGCTGTTTTTT. Complete variable domain (other parts from reference TRBV9 and TRBJ2-2): DSGVTQTPKHLITATGQRVTLRCSPRSGDLSVYWYQQSLDQGLQFLIQYYNGEERAKGNILERFSAQQFPDLHSELNLSSLELGDSALYFCASSVGSASFTGELFFGEGSRLTVL.

V gene TRBV5-6 combines with J gene TRBJ2-3; 10 bases align to TRBD2. V shed 0 bases and J 0 bases; nucleotides not matched to a gene: 4. The CDR3 is made up of 17 amino acids. CDR1 SGHDT and CDR2 YYEEEE come from the germline V gene. The CDR3 region is CASSLAGLAESTDTQYF. CDR3 nucleotide sequence: TGTGCCAGCAGCTTGGCCGGACTAGCGGAGAGCACAGATACGCAGTATTTT.

The chain combines TRBV18 with TRBJ2-3, with 7 nucleotides matching TRBD1. The CDR3 sequence is 18 residues long. Germline loops: CDR1 KGHSH, CDR2 LQKENI. J was trimmed by 0 bases and V by 4 bases; bases with no gene match: 13. The CDR3 reads CASSLASRDRKSTDTQYF. In DNA, the CDR3 is TGTGCCAGCTCACTCGCTTCAAGGGACAGAAAAAGCACAGATACGCAGTATTTT. Filled out from reference TRBV18 and TRBJ2-3, the complete variable domain reads NAGVMQNPRHLVRRRGQEARLRCSPMKGHSHVYWYRQLPEEGLKFMVYLQKENIIDESGMPKERFSAEFPKEGPSILRIQQVVRGDSAAYFCASSLASRDRKSTDTQYFGPGTRLTVL.

The rearrangement joins TRBV11-3 to TRBJ2-2; 10 nucleotides match TRBD2. The germline gives CDR1 SGHNT, CDR2 YENEEA. Unmatched junction bases numbered 4, after V lost 4 bases and J lost 5 bases. The length of the CDR3 is 15 residues. The CDR3 region is CASSSSGSGTGELFF. The CDR3 region has the DNA TGTGCCAGCAGCTCTAGCGGGAGTGGTACCGGGGAGCTGTTTTTT.

The genes are TRBV4-1 and TRBJ2-3; TRBD2 aligns across 10 bases. CDR1 is MGHRA, CDR2 YSYEKL, per germline. There are 19 residues in the CDR3. J was trimmed by 4 bases and V by 0 bases; bases with no gene match: 13. CDR3 nucleotide sequence: TGCGCCAGCAGCCAAGATCGTGGTAGCGGGAGGTTTCCCCCAGATACGCAGTATTTT. This translates into CASSQDRGSGRFPPDTQYF.

The chain uses TRBV3-1 (or the pseudogene TRBV3-2) and TRBJ2-7; TRBD2 matches 9 bases. This CDR3 has 15 amino acids. Losses at the gene ends were 2 bases for V and 6 bases for J; bases not matched to a gene: 8. CDR1 and CDR2 from the germline V gene are LGHDT and YNNKEL (reference sequence). The CDR3: CASSQWGREGREQYF. The DNA for the CDR3 is TGTGCCAGCAGCCAATGGGGGCGGGAGGGGCGCGAGCAGTACTTC.

The chain combines TRBV7-8 with TRBJ1-1; unclear D gene. The CDR3 is 12 amino acids. V gave up 2 bases and J gave up 10 bases, with 11 bases separating them. The germline V gene has CDR1 SGHVS and CDR2 FQNEAQ. CDR3 in DNA: TGTGCCAGCAGCTTACCCCGTTGGAGAGCTTTCTTT. This sequence encodes CASSLPRWRAFF.

The CDR3 sequence is CASSFGPDSLPFPYEQYF. DNA of the CDR3: TGTGCCAGCAGTTTTGGGCCGGACAGTTTACCCTTTCCCTACGAGCAGTACTTC. The V and J genes are TRBV21-1 and TRBJ2-7; the DNA was not compared with TRBD1, the D call given in the table. TRBV21-1 is a pseudogene. This CDR3 comprises 18 residues.